This T cell receptor beta chain was recorded in a study of regulatory T cells in long-lasting Graves disease. There are many counts of this clonotype. Its antigen is undetermined. General observations from the study: The study found persistent patients shared more public clonotypes (roughly 2,500) than new patients (approximately 970). Favored usage of TRBV28, TRBJ1-2 and TRBJ2-5 was recorded in persistent disease.

The time point here: newly diagnosed GD, antithyroid drugs for less than 3 months. PBMC RNA served as the TCR library source. With iRepertoire HTBI primers and Arm-PCR of CDR3 regions, TCR beta libraries were built. One entry per CDR3 protein, called by TCRdb with MiXCR from the multiplex PCR reads. This table has a few hundred thousand distinct CDR3 sequences, 15% appearing once. Trimming cost V 1 base and J 8 bases, with 11 bases left between them. The CDR3 length is 12 residues. Germline lookup yields CDR1 DFQATT and CDR2 SNEGSKA (reference sequence). The sample was also reused in another study, on T cells in Graves' hyperthyroidism and ophthalmopathy. That study reports: Hyperthyroidism of Graves' type that showed no ophthalmopathy progression within 18 months was stable. Within blood appeared most thyroid clonotypes that had expanded above 0.001.

The receptor's source is a middle-aged woman with Graves disease. The chain is built from TRBV20-1 and TRBJ1-2, with a tentative D call TRBD1 (5 bases). The specimen comprised peripheral blood mononuclear cells (PBMCs), sampled at new diagnosis, from a patient treated with antithyroid drugs. In DNA form, the CDR3 reads TGCAGTGCTAGAGCCCCCAGGGAAGGCTACACCTTC. Amino acids: CSARAPREGYTF.